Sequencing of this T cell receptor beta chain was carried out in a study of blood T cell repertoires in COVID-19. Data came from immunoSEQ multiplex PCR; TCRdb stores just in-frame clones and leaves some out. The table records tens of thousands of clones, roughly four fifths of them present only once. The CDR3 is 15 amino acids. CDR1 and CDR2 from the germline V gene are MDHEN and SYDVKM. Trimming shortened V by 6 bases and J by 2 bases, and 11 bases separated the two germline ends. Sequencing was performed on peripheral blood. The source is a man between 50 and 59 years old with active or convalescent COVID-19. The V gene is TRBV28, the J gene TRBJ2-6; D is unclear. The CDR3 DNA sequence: TGTGCCAGCAGCCCATTTGGCCCTGGGGCCAACGTCCTGACTTTC. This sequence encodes CASSPFGPGANVLTF.